The 29 T cell receptor beta chains presented below share a single source sample, sequenced in a study of T cells in Graves' hyperthyroidism and ophthalmopathy. RNA transcripts gave rise to amplified TCR beta CDR3 regions. HTBI primers were the set used in a first-round RT-PCR of the TCR CDR3. TCRdb reprocessed the multiplex PCR reads via MiXCR and lists one record per CDR3 protein. Of 750,000 to 950,000 distinct CDR3 sequences listed, 38% are singletons. The sequencing sample was made of blood. Receptor source: a man younger than 30 with Graves' hyperthyroidism.

A word on this clonotype: A junction boundary mismatches the germline segment, possibly from a read error. V gene TRBV7-9 combines with J gene TRBJ2-7; D is possibly TRBD1 (5 bases). The germline gives CDR1 SEHNR, CDR2 FQNEAQ (reference sequence). The CDR3 consists of 14 residues. The CDR3 nucleotides read TGTGCCGGCAGCTTCGGGCAGGGAACCTACGAGCAGTACTTC. It translates to CAGSFGQGTYEQYF.

This clonotype appeared many times. This chain uses TRBV10-3 with TRBJ1-2, with D tentatively TRBD1 (5 bases). The CDR3 length is 17 residues. The germline gives CDR1 ENHRY, CDR2 SYGVKD. V was cut by 3 bases and J by 4 bases, with 21 bases left in between. CDR3 DNA: TGTGCCATCAGTGAACGGGACCGAGGAGCCTCTCGCTATGGCTACACCTTC. Protein product: CAISERDRGASRYGYTF.

This clonotype showed up just once. A read error may be the cause here, since a much bigger clone is one base away. The chain combines TRBV7-2 with TRBJ2-7; maybe TRBD1 (5 bases). The CDR3 spans 13 residues. The germline V gene has CDR1 SGHTA and CDR2 FQGNSA. CDR3 coding DNA: TGTGCCAGCAGTCCAGGATGGGGCTACGAGCAGTGCTTC. This gives the protein CASSPGWGYEQCF.

This sequence joins TRBV5-5 and TRBJ1-5, with D uncertain. The CDR3 has 15 amino acids. The ends were cut back, 1 base at V and 0 bases at J, with 8 bases in the middle. Germline CDR1 reads SGHKS; CDR2 reads YYEKEE (reference sequence). Here the CDR3 reads CASSLRKASNQPQHF. The CDR3 DNA sequence: TGTGCCAGCAGCTTGCGGAAAGCTAGCAATCAGCCCCAGCATTTT. The full variable domain, rest sourced from reference TRBV5-5 and TRBJ1-5, is DAGVTQSPTHLIKTRGQQVTLRCSPISGHKSVSWYQQVLGQGPQFIFQYYEKEERGRGNFPDRFSARQFPNYSSELNVNALLLGDSALYLCASSLRKASNQPQHFGDGTRLSIL.

The chain has TRBV7-2 and TRBJ2-5; no definite D call. With 1 base removed from V and 2 bases from J, the gap between germline ends came to 11 bases. CDR3 size: 15 residues. Germline V lookup: CDR1 SGHTA, CDR2 FQGNSA. DNA of the CDR3: TGTGCCAGCAGCTTAGAAAGCCGGCTTCAAGAGACCCAGTACTTC. Its translation is CASSLESRLQETQYF.

This clonotype appeared a few times. J is TRBJ1-1 and V is TRBV6-5; no definite D call. Trimming removed 7 bases from V and 4 bases from J, with 13 bases in between. Per the germline V gene, CDR1 is MNHEY and CDR2 is SVGAGI. The length of the CDR3 is 13 residues. The CDR3 DNA reads as TGTGCCAGCACTCCCTTGGGGTCCACTGAAGCTTTCTTT. Its protein product is CASTPLGSTEAFF.

The CDR3 here is CASAPGQGAYEQYF. CDR3 sequence (DNA): TGTGCCAGTGCTCCGGGACAGGGAGCCTACGAGCAGTACTTC. The J gene is TRBJ2-7, the V gene TRBV19; TRBD1 aligns across 9 bases. Losses at the gene ends were 8 bases for V and 2 bases for J; bases not matched to a gene: 7. The CDR3 covers 14 residues. The germline gives CDR1 LNHDA, CDR2 SQIVND (reference sequence).

As regards this clonotype: This may stem from a read error, because a much larger clone lies one nucleotide away. CDR3 bases: TGTGCCAGCACTCCAGGGGGTTTCAATCAGCCCCAGCATTTT. Its protein product is CASTPGGFNQPQHF. The V call is TRBV7-9, the J call TRBJ1-5, with TRBD1 identical over 7 bases. CDR1 and CDR2 from the germline V gene are SEHNR and FQNEAQ (reference sequence). Trimming removed 7 bases from V and 3 bases from J; junction bases left unmatched: 6. The CDR3 extends over 14 amino acids.

This clonotype showed up just a few times. The V and J genes are TRBV20-1 and TRBJ2-7; possibly TRBD1 for D (6 bases). V lost 0 bases and J 3 bases, leaving 18 bases between the germline ends. Germline V gene sequence: CDR1 DFQATT, CDR2 SNEGSKA (reference sequence). The CDR3 sequence is 16 residues long. The CDR3 DNA is TGCAGTGCTAGAGATTCCGGGACAAGCCTCAACTACGAGCAGTACTTC. Translated, it gives CSARDSGTSLNYEQYF.

The rearrangement uses TRBV7-2 and TRBJ1-2, with TRBD1 matching over 9 bases. J lost 7 bases, V lost 4 bases, and 10 bases had no gene match. Germline CDR1 reads SGHTA; CDR2 reads FQGNSA. The CDR3 runs 15 residues. CDR3: CASSSVAGQGAGYTF. In DNA, the CDR3 is TGTGCCAGCAGCTCAGTCGCGGGACAGGGTGCTGGCTACACCTTC.

The gene calls are TRBV15 and TRBJ1-1, with D unresolved. Germline V lookup: CDR1 LNHNV, CDR2 YYDKDF (reference sequence). V was trimmed by 3 bases and J by 7 bases, leaving 18 bases between them. The CDR3 sequence is 15 residues long. CDR3 amino acids: CATSSRTQEPVEAFF. CDR3 DNA: TGTGCCACCAGCAGTCGGACCCAAGAGCCTGTTGAAGCTTTCTTT.

The chain recombines TRBV29-1 with TRBJ2-7, with 11 nucleotides matching TRBD1. This CDR3 has 14 residues. The J segment lost 3 bases and the V segment lost 4 bases, leaving 5 bases of the junction unmatched. Looked up from germline, CDR1 is SQVTM and CDR2 is ANQGSEA. The CDR3, as DNA: TGCAGCGTTGGAGGGACAGGGGGTTTCTACGAGCAGTACTTC. It translates to CSVGGTGGFYEQYF.

The chain joins TRBV12-3 or TRBV12-4 to TRBJ1-5; 10 bases agree with TRBD1. Unmatched junction bases numbered 5, after V lost 4 bases and J lost 5 bases. There are 15 residues in the CDR3. The CDR3: CASSSGQGFYQPQHF. The CDR3 region has the DNA TGTGCCAGCAGTTCGGGACAGGGGTTTTATCAGCCCCAGCATTTT.

This clonotype was observed a handful of times. The chain combines TRBV6-5 with TRBJ1-3; D not certain. This CDR3 has 15 residues. Per the germline V gene, CDR1 is MNHEY and CDR2 is SVGAGI. V dropped 0 bases and J dropped 4 bases, with 10 bases sitting between them. Here the CDR3 reads CASSYSISQGNTIYF. CDR3 nucleotides: TGTGCCAGCAGTTACTCGATCTCACAGGGAAACACCATATATTTT.

On this clonotype itself: Sequence at one end of the junction differs from germline and may be a read error. V gene TRBV4-1 combines with J gene TRBJ1-2, with 7 nucleotides matching TRBD1. The CDR3 is made up of 15 amino acids. Germline V gene data show CDR1 as MGHRA and CDR2 as YSYEKL. CDR3 amino acids: CASSQTAGGQNGYTF. CDR3 DNA sequence: TGCGCTAGCAGCCAAACGGCAGGGGGACAGAATGGCTACACCTTC.

The V gene is TRBV6-5, the J gene TRBJ1-6; tentatively, D is TRBD1 (6 bases). V lost 2 bases, J lost 9 bases, and 11 bases lay in between. The CDR3 length is 14 residues. CDR1 and CDR2 (germline): MNHEY, SVGAGI. In DNA, the CDR3 is TGTGCCAGCAGTTACAGGGGGAGACGTTCACCCCTCCACTTT. As protein: CASSYRGRRSPLHF.

This clonotype showed up many times. The chain combines TRBV2 with TRBJ1-4; D unresolved. Germline-derived CDR1 and CDR2 are SNHLY and FYNNEI. Deletions cut 5 bases from V and 0 bases from J, with 7 bases between. This CDR3 contains 14 residues. CDR3 nucleotide sequence: TGTGCCAGCAGTTTCAGGTCAACTAATGAAAAACTGTTTTTT. This codes for CASSFRSTNEKLFF.

CDR3 in DNA: TGCAGCCAGGCCACCGGGGAGCTGTTTTTT. Translating gives CSQATGELFF. This chain joins TRBV29-1 and TRBJ2-2, with no clear D. CDR3 length equals 10 residues. V dropped 8 bases and J dropped 4 bases, with 5 bases sitting between them. From germline, CDR1 is SQVTM and CDR2 ANQGSEA.

This clonotype was picked up a small number of times. The CDR3 loop reads CSASGGTGATNEKLFF. As DNA, the CDR3 is TGCAGTGCTAGTGGCGGGACAGGTGCAACTAATGAAAAACTGTTTTTT. The V gene is TRBV20-1, the J gene TRBJ1-4; the match to TRBD1 covers 8 bases. V lost 3 bases to trimming and J lost 0 bases; unmatched junction nucleotides: 6. The CDR3 sequence is 16 residues long. Per germline, CDR1 DFQATT and CDR2 SNEGSKA (reference sequence).

There are many counts of this clonotype. The V and J genes are TRBV2 and TRBJ1-6; perhaps TRBD1 as D (6 bases). CDR1 SNHLY and CDR2 FYNNEI come from the germline V gene. Trimming took off 8 bases at V and 4 bases at J, with 12 bases between the two ends. The CDR3 totals 14 residues. CDR3 residues: CASGTLEYNSPLHF. Written as DNA, the CDR3 is TGTGCCAGCGGGACACTGGAATATAATTCACCCCTCCACTTT.

The chain links TRBV15 to TRBJ2-2, with 7 bases fitting TRBD1. With 0 bases clipped from V and 2 bases from J, the junction kept 3 bases outside the gene matches. The CDR3 extends over 16 amino acids. CDR1 and CDR2 (germline): LNHNV, YYDKDF (reference sequence). CDR3 amino acids: CATSRDTGANTGELFF. CDR3 bases: TGTGCCACCAGCAGAGATACAGGGGCAAACACCGGGGAGCTGTTTTTT.

Many counts were recorded for this clonotype. The V and J genes are TRBV29-1 and TRBJ2-7; possible D gene TRBD1, 5 bases. This CDR3 region has 11 residues. Germline CDR1 SQVTM, CDR2 ANQGSEA. The V gene lost 4 bases and the J gene lost 3 bases, with 7 bases spanning the gap. The CDR3 bases are TGCAGCGTTGTAAGGGGCTACGAGCAGTACTTC. Protein product: CSVVRGYEQYF.

As for this clonotype: This sequence may be a read error, since a much larger clone differs from it by one base. The chain is built from TRBV9 and TRBJ1-6; D is possibly TRBD1 (6 bases). Germline V lookup: CDR1 SGDLS, CDR2 YYNGEE. With 6 bases removed from V and 9 bases from J, the gap between germline ends came to 10 bases. CDR3 size: 12 residues. The CDR3 DNA sequence: TGTGCCAGCACCCCAGGGGCTTCACCCCTCCACTTT. It codes for CASTPGASPLHF.

Note on this clonotype: This may arise from a read error, as a much more abundant clone is one base away. The rearrangement uses TRBV2 and TRBJ2-7, with D perhaps matching TRBD1 or TRBD2 (5 bases each). The CDR3 has 15 amino acids. V lost 6 bases, J lost 11 bases, and 26 bases lay in between. Germline V gene sequence: CDR1 SNHLY, CDR2 FYNNEI. CDR3 region: CASSPFRRGGAEEYF. As DNA, the CDR3 is TGTGCCAGCAGCCCATTCAGACGGGGTGGGGCAGAGGAGTACTTC.

This clonotype appeared a single time. The V gene is TRBV10-3, the J gene TRBJ2-5, with TRBD1 identical over 8 bases. CDR3 length: 14 residues. In germline, CDR1 is ENHRY, CDR2 SYGVKD. V was clipped by 2 bases and J by 4 bases; unmatched bases: 3. In nucleotides, the CDR3 is TGTGCCATCAGTGAGGACAGGGGAGGAGAGACCCAGTACTTC. It encodes CAISEDRGGETQYF.

The V call is TRBV25-1, the J call TRBJ1-2; unclear D gene. Germline loops: CDR1 MGHDK, CDR2 SYGVNS. The CDR3 is 15 amino acids. Trimming removed 4 bases at V and 0 bases at J, with 12 bases between. The CDR3 DNA is TGTGCCAGCAGTGGCGATTTCTCCGCTAACTATGGCTACACCTTC. It translates to CASSGDFSANYGYTF.

This clonotype came up many times. The chain couples TRBV7-2 to TRBJ1-1; 7 bases align to TRBD1. The CDR3 sequence is 15 residues long. V trimming: 7 bases; J trimming: 4 bases; junction bases outside the gene matches: 12. Germline lookup yields CDR1 SGHTA and CDR2 FQGNSA. The CDR3 spells CASNSPTGQTTEAFF. The CDR3 DNA follows: TGTGCCAGCAACTCGCCGACAGGGCAGACCACTGAAGCTTTCTTT.

The rearrangement links TRBV29-1 to TRBJ2-6, with 7 nucleotides matching TRBD1. The CDR3 covers 17 residues. The V gene's germline CDR1 is SQVTM and CDR2 ANQGSEA. With V trimmed by 5 bases and J by 2 bases, 12 bases remained unmatched. The CDR3 spells CSVQTGIGTAGANVLTF. CDR3 DNA sequence: TGCAGCGTTCAGACGGGAATAGGGACAGCTGGGGCCAACGTCCTGACTTTC.

This chain connects TRBV7-2 to TRBJ2-5; D gene ambiguous. Trimming stripped 6 bases from V and 3 bases from J, with 14 bases between. The CDR3 is 14 residues long. Per the germline V gene, CDR1 is SGHTA and CDR2 is FQGNSA. CDR3 amino acids: CASSELGTEETQYF. CDR3 nucleotide sequence: TGTGCCAGCAGTGAATTGGGCACTGAAGAGACCCAGTACTTC.